The T cell receptor (beta chain) under discussion was sequenced for a study of molecular identifiers for immune sequencing clone quantification. Turning to the study itself: Replicate RNA came from roughly 18,000 or 92,000 naive CD8 cells and was split five ways, and four parts were sequenced. Study findings and constraints: Clone sizes that are highly expanded could be underestimated when identical TCR molecules share a barcode.

This clonotype has more than one count but fewer than ten. What it recognizes is unknown. The CDR3 sequence is 16 residues long. Germline CDR1 MNHEY, CDR2 SMNVEV (reference sequence). With V trimmed by 5 bases and J by 1 base, 10 bases remained unmatched. Previously described methods and listed TCR primers were employed for the bulk TCR libraries. TCRdb independently ran MiXCR on the PCR reads; one entry per CDR3 protein. The sample comprises approximately 630,000 distinct CDR3 sequences, about 25% of which are singletons, and 0.78% rests with the top ten. The sequence came from a human donor in good health. Some libraries in this study had Jurkat cell RNA spiked in. The V gene is TRBV27, the J gene TRBJ1-1; 7 positions agree with TRBD1. The sequencing sample was made of naive CD8+ T cells from blood, with Jurkat cell RNA spiked in. The sample's subset: FACS-sorted CD8+CD4-CCR7+CD45RA+ naive T cells. CDR3: CASSELPGQKNTEAFF. In DNA, the CDR3 is TGTGCCAGCAGTGAACTGCCGGGACAGAAGAACACTGAAGCTTTCTTT.